A single sample gave rise to the 16 T cell receptor beta chains below, sequenced in a study of cytomegalovirus exposure and HLA in healthy donors. It was with 60 Vbeta and 13 Jbeta primers that the PCR ran. Sequencing used immunoSEQ multiplex PCR; TCRdb keeps in-frame clones, though not all of them. Of approximately 120,000 clones listed, 70% to 80% are singletons. The sample comprised PBMCs. The receptor source for this set is a human donor in good health.

This rearrangement joins TRBV18 to TRBJ1-5, with D unclear. The CDR3 covers 14 residues. Germline V gene lookup returns CDR1 KGHSH and CDR2 LQKENI. Trimming cost V 1 base and J 7 bases, with 11 bases left between them. The CDR3 DNA reads TGTGCCAGCTCACCACAACGTGACGGGCAGCCCCAGCATTTT. Its protein is CASSPQRDGQPQHF.

This clone was counted only a few times. This chain uses TRBV28 with TRBJ1-5; weak D call: TRBD1 (6 bases). Germline V lookup: CDR1 MDHEN, CDR2 SYDVKM. The CDR3 has 15 amino acids. The V end lost 6 bases, the J end lost 3 bases, and 15 bases lay between the germline ends. The CDR3 here is CASRDFQGNNQPQHF. CDR3 bases: TGTGCCAGCAGAGACTTCCAGGGGAACAATCAGCCCCAGCATTTT.

This sequence joins TRBV6-5 and TRBJ2-4; TRBD2 might be the D (6 bases). With 6 bases removed from V and 3 bases from J, the gap between germline ends came to 12 bases. The CDR3 is made up of 14 amino acids. Germline V gene data show CDR1 as MNHEY and CDR2 as SVGAGI. CDR3 amino acids: CASSPPRGKNIQYF. Written as DNA, the CDR3 is TGTGCCAGCAGCCCCCCGCGGGGCAAAAACATTCAGTACTTC.

V and J are TRBV30 and TRBJ1-3; the D is unclear. This CDR3 is 13 amino acids long. Germline-derived CDR1 and CDR2 are GTSNPN and SVGIG (reference sequence). V lost 5 bases to trimming and J lost 7 bases, with 15 bases between them. The CDR3, as DNA: TGTGCCTGGTCTTCAGACTCGCGTAACACCATATATTTT. Its translation: CAWSSDSRNTIYF.

This sequence joins TRBV20-1 and TRBJ2-5; TRBD2 might be the D (5 bases). Germline-derived CDR1 and CDR2 are DFQATT and SNEGSKA (reference sequence). CDR3 length: 10 residues. V dropped 7 bases and J dropped 2 bases, with 5 bases sitting between them. The CDR3 here is CSGGQETQYF. The CDR3 DNA sequence: TGCAGTGGCGGGCAAGAGACCCAGTACTTC.

This clone was detected only once. Other DNA sequences in the sample encode the same CDR3. The V call is TRBV30, the J call TRBJ1-1; perhaps TRBD1 as D (6 bases). Per germline, CDR1 GTSNPN and CDR2 SVGIG (reference sequence). Trimming pared 4 bases from V and 7 bases from J, leaving 13 bases between. The CDR3 runs to 12 residues. The CDR3 region has the DNA TGTGCCTGGACCCCAGGGACATTTGAAGCTTTCTTT. Translation gives CAWTPGTFEAFF.

V is TRBV7-2 and J is TRBJ2-1; 12 nucleotides align to TRBD2. With 5 bases clipped from V and 2 bases from J, the junction kept 4 bases outside the gene matches. The germline V gene encodes CDR1 SGHTA and CDR2 FQGNSA. This CDR3 has 16 residues. The CDR3 bases are TGTGCCAGCAGCGCACTAGCGGGAGGTACCTACAATGAGCAGTTCTTC. It translates to CASSALAGGTYNEQFF.

The rearrangement links TRBV4-2 to TRBJ1-2; 9 bases are shared with TRBD1. Germline CDR1 is LGHNA and CDR2 is YNFKEQ. The CDR3 sequence is 17 residues long. V lost 0 bases and J lost 4; bases outside the gene matches: 9. CDR3: CASSQEGQGQGPYGYTF. For the CDR3, the DNA is TGTGCCAGCAGCCAAGAGGGACAGGGACAAGGGCCCTATGGCTACACCTTC.

The chain joins TRBV11-2 to TRBJ1-1, with D possibly being TRBD1 (5 bases). The CDR3 is 14 residues long. Trimming removed 3 bases from V and 1 base from J, with 9 bases in between. Germline V CDR1 and CDR2: SGHAT, FQNNGV. The CDR3 bases are TGTGCCAGCAGCTTTGCGGGGGAGAACACTGAAGCTTTCTTT. It is translated as CASSFAGENTEAFF. Full variable domain (missing parts from reference TRBV11-2 and TRBJ1-1): EAGVAQSPRYKIIEKRQSVAFWCNPISGHATLYWYQQILGQGPKLLIQFQNNGVVDDSQLPKDRFSAERLKGVDSTLKIQPAKLEDSAVYLCASSFAGENTEAFFGQGTRLTVV.

Only a few counts were recorded for this clone. The chain carries TRBV11-1 and TRBJ2-5; TRBD2 agrees at 16 bases. This CDR3 has 18 residues. V lost 8 bases to trimming and J lost 1 base; unmatched junction nucleotides: 10. Germline V gene lookup returns CDR1 SGHAT and CDR2 FQDESV (reference sequence). CDR3 DNA: TGTGCCAGCGCCGCCGGGACTAGCGGGAGGGGCCGCCAAGAGACCCAGTACTTC. Its protein product is CASAAGTSGRGRQETQYF.

The chain employs TRBV28 and TRBJ2-2, with TRBD1 matching 9 bases. The CDR3 loop spans 15 amino acids. The J segment lost 5 bases and the V segment lost 11 bases, leaving 12 bases of the junction unmatched. Looked up from germline, CDR1 is MDHEN and CDR2 is SYDVKM. The CDR3 here is CAARDRDLRTGELFF. CDR3 sequence (DNA): TGTGCCGCCCGGGACAGGGATCTAAGGACCGGGGAGCTGTTTTTT.

The rearrangement joins TRBV30 to TRBJ2-7, with TRBD1 identical over 7 bases. This CDR3 is 13 amino acids long. V shed 2 bases and J 5 bases; nucleotides not matched to a gene: 6. Germline lookup yields CDR1 GTSNPN and CDR2 SVGIG (reference sequence). CDR3 region: CAWSLGQDHEQYF. CDR3 in DNA: TGTGCCTGGAGTCTCGGACAGGACCACGAGCAGTACTTC.

This chain uses TRBV9 with TRBJ1-1, with no clear D. V lost 0 bases and J lost 1, with 7 bases in between. Germline lookup yields CDR1 SGDLS and CDR2 YYNGEE. The CDR3 covers 14 residues. Here the CDR3 DNA reads TGTGCCAGCAGCGTAGCTCCAGGGAACACTGAAGCTTTCTTT. Amino acids: CASSVAPGNTEAFF.

Only a few counts were recorded for this clone. The J gene is TRBJ2-3, the V gene TRBV15, with D tentatively TRBD2 (6 bases). Trimming took off 1 base at V and 9 bases at J, with 17 bases between the two ends. The CDR3 has 15 amino acids. Germline V lookup: CDR1 LNHNV, CDR2 YYDKDF (reference sequence). CDR3 DNA sequence: TGTGCCACCAGCAGAGTCGGAGGGCCCCTCGAGACGCAGTATTTT. Protein product: CATSRVGGPLETQYF.

The V and J genes are TRBV18 and TRBJ1-1; TRBD1 aligns across 10 bases. J gave up 3 bases and V 1 base, and 11 bases lay outside the gene matches. The CDR3 runs to 18 residues. Germline lookup yields CDR1 KGHSH and CDR2 LQKENI. The CDR3 nucleotides are TGTGCCAGCTCACCACTACCGACATTGACAGGGGGCGACACTGAAGCTTTCTTT. Its protein product is CASSPLPTLTGGDTEAFF. Full variable domain (outside the CDR3, taken from reference TRBV18 and TRBJ1-1): NAGVMQNPRHLVRRRGQEARLRCSPMKGHSHVYWYRQLPEEGLKFMVYLQKENIIDESGMPKERFSAEFPKEGPSILRIQQVVRGDSAAYFCASSPLPTLTGGDTEAFFGQGTRLTVV.

The CDR3 bases are TGTGCCAGCAGCGTAGGGACAGGGTTTGAAGCTTTCTTT. Its translation: CASSVGTGFEAFF. This sequence joins TRBV9 and TRBJ1-1; 8 bases map to TRBD1. Germline assignment: CDR1 SGDLS and CDR2 YYNGEE. The CDR3 is 13 amino acids. J gave up 7 bases and V 0 bases, and 2 bases lay outside the gene matches.